This T cell receptor (beta chain) appears in the sequencing data of a study of blood T cell repertoires in COVID-19. In the study overall: Samples representing acute and convalescent COVID-19 were sourced from the United States, Italy and Spain. T cells, B-cell-depleted T cells, or PBMCs supplied cDNA or gDNA.

This CDR3 region has 14 residues. The germline V and J ends were trimmed by 4 bases and 3 bases, with 14 bases remaining between them. In germline, CDR1 is SGHRS, CDR2 YFSETQ. Original analysis: It was from reference gene primer amplification that nucleated cell counts were estimated. The repertoire was sequenced with immunoSEQ multiplex PCR; TCRdb's copy has only in-frame clones and lacks some. The V and J calls and the clone size are those of that table, but D and trimming were determined from the DNA. Of some 330,000 clones detected, roughly 90% appear once; the ten largest clones hold under 4.5%.

Sequenced sample: peripheral blood. The TCR originated in a woman aged 45-60 years with active or convalescent COVID-19. The V call is TRBV5-1, the J call TRBJ2-7, with a tentative D call TRBD2 (5 bases). CDR3 amino acids: CASSPHEGDYEQYF. As DNA, the CDR3 is TGCGCCAGCAGCCCGCACGAGGGCGACTACGAGCAGTACTTC.